This T cell receptor (beta chain) was sequenced during a study of T cells in Graves' hyperthyroidism and ophthalmopathy. This clonotype has more than one count but fewer than ten. This may arise from a read error, as a much more abundant clone is one base away. The germline V gene encodes CDR1 MNHNS and CDR2 SASEGT. The CDR3 consists of 13 residues. RNA transcripts served as the template for amplifying TCR beta CDR3 regions. The TCR CDR3 was amplified in a first-round RT-PCR using the HTBI primer set. TCRdb ran MiXCR on the multiplex PCR reads and lists one entry per CDR3 protein. This repertoire shows about 560,000 distinct CDR3 sequences, 15% to 19% found once; its top ten account for 6.5% to 8%. Recently diagnosed hyperthyroidism of less than 2 months' duration affected patients aged 18 to 65.

Sequenced material: blood. This receptor was taken from a woman in her 30s with Graves' hyperthyroidism. The chain combines TRBV6-1 with TRBJ2-7, with 7 bases matching TRBD2. The CDR3 sequence: CASRRMEAGERYF. DNA for the CDR3: TGTGCCAGCAGGCGGATGGAGGCGGGGGAGCGGTACTTC.